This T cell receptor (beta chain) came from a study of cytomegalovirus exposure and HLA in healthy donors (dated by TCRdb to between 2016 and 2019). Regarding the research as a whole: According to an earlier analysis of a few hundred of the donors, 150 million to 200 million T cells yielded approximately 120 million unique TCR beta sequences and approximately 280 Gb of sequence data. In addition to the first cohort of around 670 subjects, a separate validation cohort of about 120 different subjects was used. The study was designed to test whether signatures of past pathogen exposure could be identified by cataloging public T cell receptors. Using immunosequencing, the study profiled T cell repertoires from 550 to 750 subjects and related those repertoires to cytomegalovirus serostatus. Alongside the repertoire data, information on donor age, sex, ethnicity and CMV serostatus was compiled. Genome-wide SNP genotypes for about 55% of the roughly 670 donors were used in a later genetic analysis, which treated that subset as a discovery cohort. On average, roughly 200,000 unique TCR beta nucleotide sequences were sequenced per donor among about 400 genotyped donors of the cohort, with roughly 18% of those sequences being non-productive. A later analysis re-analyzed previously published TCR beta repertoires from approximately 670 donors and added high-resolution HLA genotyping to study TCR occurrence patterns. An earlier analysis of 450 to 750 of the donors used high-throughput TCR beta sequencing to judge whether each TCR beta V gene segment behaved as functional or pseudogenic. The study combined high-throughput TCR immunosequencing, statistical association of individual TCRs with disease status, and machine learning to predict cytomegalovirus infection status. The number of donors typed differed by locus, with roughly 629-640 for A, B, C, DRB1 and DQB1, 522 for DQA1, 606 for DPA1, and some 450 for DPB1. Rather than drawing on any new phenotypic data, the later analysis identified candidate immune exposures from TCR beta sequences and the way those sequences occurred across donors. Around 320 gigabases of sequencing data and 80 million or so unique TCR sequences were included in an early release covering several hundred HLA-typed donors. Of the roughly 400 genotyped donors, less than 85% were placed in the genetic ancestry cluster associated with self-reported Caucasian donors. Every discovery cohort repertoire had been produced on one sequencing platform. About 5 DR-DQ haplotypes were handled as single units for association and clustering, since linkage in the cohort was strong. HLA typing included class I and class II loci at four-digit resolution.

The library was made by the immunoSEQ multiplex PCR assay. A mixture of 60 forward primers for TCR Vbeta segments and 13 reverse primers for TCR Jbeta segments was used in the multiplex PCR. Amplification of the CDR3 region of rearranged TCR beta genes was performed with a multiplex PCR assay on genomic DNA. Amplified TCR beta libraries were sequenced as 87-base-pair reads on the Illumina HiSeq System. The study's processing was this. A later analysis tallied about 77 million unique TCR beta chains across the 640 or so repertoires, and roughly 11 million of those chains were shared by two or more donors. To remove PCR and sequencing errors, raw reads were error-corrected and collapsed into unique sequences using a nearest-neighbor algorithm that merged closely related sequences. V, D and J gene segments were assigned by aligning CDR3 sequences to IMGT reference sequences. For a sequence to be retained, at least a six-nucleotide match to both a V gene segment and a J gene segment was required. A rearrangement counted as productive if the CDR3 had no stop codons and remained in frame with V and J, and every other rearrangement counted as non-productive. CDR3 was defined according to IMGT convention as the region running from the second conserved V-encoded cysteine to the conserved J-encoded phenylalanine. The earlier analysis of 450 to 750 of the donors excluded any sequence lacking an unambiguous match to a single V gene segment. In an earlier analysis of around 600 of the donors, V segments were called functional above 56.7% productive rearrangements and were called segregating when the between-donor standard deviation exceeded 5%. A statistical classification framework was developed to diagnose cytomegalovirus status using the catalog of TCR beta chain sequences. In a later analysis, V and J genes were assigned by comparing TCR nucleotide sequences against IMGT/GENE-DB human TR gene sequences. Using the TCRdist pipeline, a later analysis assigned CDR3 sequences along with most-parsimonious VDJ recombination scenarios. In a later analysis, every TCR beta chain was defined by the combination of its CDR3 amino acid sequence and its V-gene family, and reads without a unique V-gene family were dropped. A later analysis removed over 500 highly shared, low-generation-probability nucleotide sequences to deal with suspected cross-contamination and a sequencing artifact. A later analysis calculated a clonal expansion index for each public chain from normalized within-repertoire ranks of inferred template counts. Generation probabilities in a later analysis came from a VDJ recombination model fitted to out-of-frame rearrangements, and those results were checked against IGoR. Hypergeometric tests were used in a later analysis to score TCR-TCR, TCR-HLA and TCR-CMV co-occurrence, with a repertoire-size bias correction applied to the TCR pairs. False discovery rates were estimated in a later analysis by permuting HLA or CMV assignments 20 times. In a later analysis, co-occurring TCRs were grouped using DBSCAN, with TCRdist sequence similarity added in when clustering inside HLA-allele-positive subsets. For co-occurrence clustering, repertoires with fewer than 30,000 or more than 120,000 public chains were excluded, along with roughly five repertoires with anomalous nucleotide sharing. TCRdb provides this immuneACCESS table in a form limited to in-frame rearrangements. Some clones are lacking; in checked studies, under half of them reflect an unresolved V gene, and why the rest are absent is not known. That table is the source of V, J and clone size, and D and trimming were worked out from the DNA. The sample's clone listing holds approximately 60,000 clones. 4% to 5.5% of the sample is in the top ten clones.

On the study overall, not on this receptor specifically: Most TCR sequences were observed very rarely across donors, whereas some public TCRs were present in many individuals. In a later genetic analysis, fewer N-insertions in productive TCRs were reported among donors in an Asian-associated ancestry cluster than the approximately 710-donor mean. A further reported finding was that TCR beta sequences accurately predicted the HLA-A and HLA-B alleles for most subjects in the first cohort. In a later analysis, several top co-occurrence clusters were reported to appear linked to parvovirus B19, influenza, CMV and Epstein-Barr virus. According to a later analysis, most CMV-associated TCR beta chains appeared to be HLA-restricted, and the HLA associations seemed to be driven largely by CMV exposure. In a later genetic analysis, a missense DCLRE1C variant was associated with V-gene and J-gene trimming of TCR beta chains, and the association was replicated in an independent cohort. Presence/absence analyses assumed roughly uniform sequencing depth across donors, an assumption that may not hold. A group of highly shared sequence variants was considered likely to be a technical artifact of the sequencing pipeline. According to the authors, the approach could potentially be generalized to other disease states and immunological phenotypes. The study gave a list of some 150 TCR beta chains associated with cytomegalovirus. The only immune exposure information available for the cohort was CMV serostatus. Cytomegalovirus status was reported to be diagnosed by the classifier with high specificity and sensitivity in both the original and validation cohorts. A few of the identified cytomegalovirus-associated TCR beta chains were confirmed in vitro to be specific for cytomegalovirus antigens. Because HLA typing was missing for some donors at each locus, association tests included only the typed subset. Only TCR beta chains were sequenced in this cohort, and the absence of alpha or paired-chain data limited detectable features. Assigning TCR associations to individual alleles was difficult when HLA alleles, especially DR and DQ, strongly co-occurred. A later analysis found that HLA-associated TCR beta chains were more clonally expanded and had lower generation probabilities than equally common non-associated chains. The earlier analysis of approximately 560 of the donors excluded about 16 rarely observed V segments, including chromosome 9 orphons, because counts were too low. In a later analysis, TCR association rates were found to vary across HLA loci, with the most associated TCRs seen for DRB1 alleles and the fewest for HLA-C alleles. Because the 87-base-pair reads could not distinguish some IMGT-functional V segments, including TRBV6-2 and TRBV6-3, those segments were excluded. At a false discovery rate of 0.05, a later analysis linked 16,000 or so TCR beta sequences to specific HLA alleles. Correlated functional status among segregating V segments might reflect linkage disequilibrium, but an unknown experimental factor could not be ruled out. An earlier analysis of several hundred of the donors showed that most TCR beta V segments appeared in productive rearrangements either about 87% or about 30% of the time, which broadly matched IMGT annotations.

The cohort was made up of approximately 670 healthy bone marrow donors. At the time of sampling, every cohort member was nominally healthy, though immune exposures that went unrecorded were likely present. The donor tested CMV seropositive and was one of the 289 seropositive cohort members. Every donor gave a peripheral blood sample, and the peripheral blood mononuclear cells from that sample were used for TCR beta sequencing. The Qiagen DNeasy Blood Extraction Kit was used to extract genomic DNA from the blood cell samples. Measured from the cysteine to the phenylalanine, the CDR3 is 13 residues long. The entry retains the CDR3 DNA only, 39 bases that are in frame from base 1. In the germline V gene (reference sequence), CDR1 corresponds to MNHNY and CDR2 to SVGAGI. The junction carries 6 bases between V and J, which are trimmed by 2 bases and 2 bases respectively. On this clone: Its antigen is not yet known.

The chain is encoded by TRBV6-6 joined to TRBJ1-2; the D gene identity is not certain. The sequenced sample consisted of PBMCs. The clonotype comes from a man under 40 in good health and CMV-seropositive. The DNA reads TGTGCCAGCAGTTACGTCGCGAACTATGGCTACACCTTC. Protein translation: CASSYVANYGYTF.